This entry describes one TCR beta chain. What it recognizes is unknown. V lost 1 base to trimming and J lost 3 bases, with 13 bases between them. The CDR3 has 15 amino acids. The germline V gene encodes CDR1 LGHNA and CDR2 YSLEER. The data were produced by immunoSEQ multiplex PCR, yet TCRdb's version contains in-frame clones alone and is incomplete. This sample has approximately 160,000 clones, with 91% found just once. This sample is part of a study of cytomegalovirus exposure and HLA in healthy donors. Study-wide results and caveats: Rarity held for most TCR sequences, but there were some public TCRs that occurred in many donors. Three chains linked to CMV were shown in vitro to be specific for CMV antigens. Subsequent analysis showed first-cohort TCR clusters tending to co-occur in some 120 validation repertoires. The classifier reportedly diagnosed cytomegalovirus status with high specificity and sensitivity.

This chain joins TRBV4-3 and TRBJ2-7; tentative D call: TRBD2 (5 bases). The sequenced sample was PBMCs. This sequence was found in a woman aged 18 to 35 in good health and CMV-seropositive. Here the CDR3 reads CASSQVEGSVYEQYF. The CDR3 nucleotides read TGCGCCAGCAGCCAAGTCGAGGGCAGCGTCTACGAGCAGTACTTC.